This T cell receptor beta chain comes out of a study of blood T cell repertoires in COVID-19. Looking at the study overall: Acute and convalescent COVID-19 specimens originated in the United States, Italy and Spain. T cells, B-cell-depleted T cells, or PBMCs provided the cDNA or gDNA that served as material.

In the source study's methods: Nucleated cell number was recorded as an estimate derived from reference gene primer amplification. Sequenced by immunoSEQ multiplex PCR; TCRdb stores in-frame clones only, minus some. That table is the source of V, J and clone size, and D and trimming were worked out from the DNA. The data show roughly 440,000 clones, with more than 70% seen just once and 10% to 15% held by the top ten. This receptor was identified in a woman in her forties or fifties with COVID-19, enrolled during active disease. Sequenced sample: peripheral blood.

The DNA of the CDR3 is TGTGCCAGTGCGAAGGAGACAGAACCCCAAGAGACCCAGTACTTC. The encoded protein is CASAKETEPQETQYF. V and J are TRBV19 and TRBJ2-5; weak D call: TRBD1 (5 bases). The CDR3 extends over 15 amino acids. From germline, CDR1 is LNHDA and CDR2 SQIVND (reference sequence). V was clipped by 8 bases and J by 1 base, with 17 bases between them.